This entry concerns a single T cell receptor (beta chain). Every sorted population was more than 95% pure. Investigators reverse transcribed all isolated RNA, so they sequenced expressed TCRB transcripts. Naive, central memory and regulatory T cell samples produced a mean of about 3.5 million reads. The data were produced by immunoSEQ multiplex PCR, yet TCRdb's version contains in-frame clones alone and is incomplete. The data hold 300,000 to 400,000 clones, with 6.5% to 10% observed a single time. The data belong to a study of beta chain features in type 1 diabetes. Across the whole study: Cell yields, gender and age were similar in healthy donors and patients. There were 95 million to 110 million sorted cells examined across all samples.

The ends were cut back, 1 base at V and 3 bases at J, with 12 bases in the middle. The CDR3 loop spans 15 amino acids. CDR1 and CDR2 (germline): SGHDT, YYEEEE. Sequencing was performed on central memory CD4+ T cells from blood. The genes are TRBV5-6 and TRBJ2-3, with D uncertain. The TCR comes from a woman under 30 in good health. CDR3: CASSLKGRRTDTQYF. CDR3 nucleotide sequence: TGTGCCAGCAGCTTGAAAGGACGGAGAACAGATACGCAGTATTTT.